The clone carrying this T cell receptor (beta chain) occurred once. Relative to the germline gene, one junction end is altered; a read error may explain this. The sample comes from a study of blood T cell repertoires in COVID-19. Study as a whole: The United States, Italy and Spain provided the acute and convalescent COVID-19 samples. The analysed material was cDNA or gDNA that came from T cells, B-cell-depleted T cells, or PBMCs.

In the authors' workflow: Nucleated cell counts were estimated from reference gene primer amplification. Only in-frame clones appear in the TCRdb table, and some are missing; sequencing was by immunoSEQ multiplex PCR. V, J and clone size reflect that table, while D and trimming were determined from the DNA. The sample has 120,000 or so clones; 90% are singletons. Germline CDR1 is SNHLY and CDR2 is FYNNEI. The CDR3 is 16 amino acids. The chain links TRBV2 to TRBJ2-6, with D unresolved. The receptor was derived from a man between 45 and 60 years old with active COVID-19. Sequenced input: peripheral blood. Written as DNA, the CDR3 is TGTGCCAGCAGGGAAGATCTTAGCTCTGGGGCCAACGTCCTGACTTTC. As protein: CASREDLSSGANVLTF.